This T cell receptor (beta chain) was found in a study of Ad26.COV2.S vaccination and SARS-CoV-2 variants. To note about this clone: Its antigen remains unidentified.

The repertoire was sequenced with immunoSEQ multiplex PCR; TCRdb's copy has only in-frame clones and lacks some. The sample lists 380,000 or so clones, 83% occurring once. Treatment meaning: 15 to 20 received Ad26.COV2.S at low or high dose, single or two shots; 5 received placebo; per-sample allocation not given. Day 63 following the first vaccine or placebo injection was when the samples were taken. Study conclusions and caveats: Analyses of TCR breadth and depth may have underestimated total T cell responses.

Germline V gene data show CDR1 as MNHEY and CDR2 as SVGEGT. V lost 4 bases to trimming and J lost 5 bases, with 6 bases between them. This CDR3 contains 12 residues. The material was peripheral blood, obtained in a trial of Ad26.COV2.S vaccine versus placebo. This rearrangement joins TRBV6-2 or TRBV6-3 to TRBJ2-1; D gene unclear. The TCR sequence derives from a person between 18 and 65 years old who received the Ad26.COV2.S COVID-19 vaccine or a placebo. The CDR3 nucleotides read TGTGCCAGCAGTTTCGAGGACAATGAGCAGTTCTTC. Translation: CASSFEDNEQFF.